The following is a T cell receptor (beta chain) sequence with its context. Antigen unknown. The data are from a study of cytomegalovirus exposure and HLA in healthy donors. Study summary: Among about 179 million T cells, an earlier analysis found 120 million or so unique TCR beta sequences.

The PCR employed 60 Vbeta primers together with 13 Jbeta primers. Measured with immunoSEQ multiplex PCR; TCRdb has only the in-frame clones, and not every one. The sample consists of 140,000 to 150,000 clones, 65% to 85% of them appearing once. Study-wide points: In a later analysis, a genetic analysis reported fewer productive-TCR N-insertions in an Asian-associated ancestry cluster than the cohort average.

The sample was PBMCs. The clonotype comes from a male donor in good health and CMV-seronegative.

The CDR3 DNA is TGTGCCAGCAGCTTAGCCCGGGACAGCCGTTCCTACGAGCAGTACTTC. Residues: CASSLARDSRSYEQYF. V usage is TRBV7-9 and J usage is TRBJ2-7, with 7 bases lining up with TRBD1. This CDR3 is built from 16 residues. Germline V lookup: CDR1 SEHNR, CDR2 FQNEAQ (reference sequence). V trimming: 0 bases; J trimming: 1 base; junction bases outside the gene matches: 6.